This TCR beta chain was captured in a study of blood T cell repertoires in COVID-19. Looking at the study overall: The United States, Italy and Spain provided the acute and convalescent COVID-19 samples. In each case, the material was cDNA or gDNA derived from T cells, B-cell-depleted T cells, or PBMCs.

This CDR3 comprises 17 residues. Trimming cost V 1 base and J 5 bases; bases outside gene matches: 11. From germline, CDR1 is LGHNA and CDR2 YNFKEQ. Authors' data handling: Estimation of nucleated cell counts relied on the amplification of reference gene primers. Assay used: immunoSEQ multiplex PCR; TCRdb lists only in-frame clones, some missing. That table is the source of V, J and clone size, and D and trimming were worked out from the DNA. The table includes about 240,000 clones, about four fifths detected once. The TCR comes from a man aged 25 to 45 who had recovered from COVID-19. This chain joins TRBV4-2 and TRBJ2-3; TRBD2 aligns across 8 bases. Source material: peripheral blood. CDR3 amino acids: CASSQASSGGLQDTQYF. In DNA form, the CDR3 reads TGTGCCAGCAGCCAAGCTTCTTCGGGGGGGCTCCAAGATACGCAGTATTTT.